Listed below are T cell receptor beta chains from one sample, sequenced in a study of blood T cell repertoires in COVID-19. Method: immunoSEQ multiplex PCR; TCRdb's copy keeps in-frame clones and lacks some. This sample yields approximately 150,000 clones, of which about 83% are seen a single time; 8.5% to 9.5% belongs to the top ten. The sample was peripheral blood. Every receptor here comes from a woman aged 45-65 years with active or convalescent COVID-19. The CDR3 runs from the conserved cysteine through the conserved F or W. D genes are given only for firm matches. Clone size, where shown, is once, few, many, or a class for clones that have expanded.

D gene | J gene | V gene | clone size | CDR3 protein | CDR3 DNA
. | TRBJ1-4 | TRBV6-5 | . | CASSYRHNRNEKLFF | TGTGCCAGCAGTTACAGACACAACAGGAATGAAAAACTGTTTTTT
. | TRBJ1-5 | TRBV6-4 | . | CASSPQRDGGDQPQHF | TGTGCCAGCAGTCCCCAACGAGACGGCGGGGACCAGCCCCAGCATTTT
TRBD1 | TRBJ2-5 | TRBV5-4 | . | CASSLQGTKETQYF | TGTGCCAGCAGCTTACAGGGGACCAAGGAGACCCAGTACTTC
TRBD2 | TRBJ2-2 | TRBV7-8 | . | CASSLGLAGWTGELFF | TGTGCCAGCAGCTTAGGACTAGCGGGCTGGACCGGGGAGCTGTTTTTT
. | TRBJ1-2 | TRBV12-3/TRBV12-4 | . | CASSQTNYGYTF | TGTGCCAGCAGCCAGACTAACTATGGCTACACCTTC
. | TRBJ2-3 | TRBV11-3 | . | CASSLGISSSSTDTQYF | TGTGCCAGCAGCTTAGGAATTTCGAGCTCTAGCACAGATACGCAGTATTTT
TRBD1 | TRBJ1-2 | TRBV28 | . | CASSLGDRKNGYTF | TGTGCCAGCAGTTTAGGGGACAGGAAGAATGGCTACACCTTC
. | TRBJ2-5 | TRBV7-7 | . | CASSSKGETQYF | TGTGCTAGCAGCTCTAAGGGGGAGACCCAGTACTTC
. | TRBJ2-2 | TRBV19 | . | CASSPHRAGELFF | TGTGCCAGTAGTCCCCACAGGGCCGGGGAGCTGTTTTTT
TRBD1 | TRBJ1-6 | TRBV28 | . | CASSRTDRVNSPLHF | TGTGCCAGCAGTAGAACGGACAGGGTGAATTCACCCCTCCACTTT
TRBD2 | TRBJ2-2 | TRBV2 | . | CASSDLLAGGRGSGELFF | TGTGCCAGCAGTGATCTCCTCGCGGGGGGGCGTGGTTCCGGGGAGCTGTTTTTT
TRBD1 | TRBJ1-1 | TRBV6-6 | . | CASSSMTGGGTEAFF | TGTGCCAGCAGTTCGATGACAGGGGGGGGGACTGAAGCTTTCTTT
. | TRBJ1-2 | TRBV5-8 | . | CASSYSYGYTF | TGTGCCAGCAGCTACAGCTATGGCTACACCTTC
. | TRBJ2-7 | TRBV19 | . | CASSITATRDYEQYF | TGTGCCAGTAGTATAACGGCTACTAGAGACTACGAGCAGTACTTC
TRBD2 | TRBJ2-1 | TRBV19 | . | CASSIVLAGVGNEQFF | TGTGCCAGTAGTATAGTCCTAGCGGGAGTGGGCAATGAGCAGTTCTTC
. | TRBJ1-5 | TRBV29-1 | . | CSVLSFGGRWKNQPQHF | TGCAGCGTTCTGTCGTTCGGAGGGAGGTGGAAGAATCAGCCCCAGCATTTT
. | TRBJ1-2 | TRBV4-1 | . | CASSQGGEPAYGYTF | TGCGCCAGCAGCCAAGGGGGCGAACCAGCCTATGGCTACACCTTC
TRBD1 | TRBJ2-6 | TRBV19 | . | CASSGQGSGANVLTF | TGTGCCAGTAGCGGACAGGGTTCTGGGGCCAACGTCCTGACTTTC
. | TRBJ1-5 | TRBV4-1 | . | CASSQADSSNQPQHF | TGCGCCAGCAGCCAAGCAGACAGCAGCAATCAGCCCCAGCATTTT
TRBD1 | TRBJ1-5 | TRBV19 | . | CASSIRGLPQHF | TGTGCCAGTAGTATCAGGGGGTTGCCCCAGCATTTT
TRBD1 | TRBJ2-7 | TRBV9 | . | CASSATTGVEQYF | TGTGCCAGCAGCGCCACGACAGGGGTCGAGCAGTACTTC
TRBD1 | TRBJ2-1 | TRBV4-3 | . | CASSQGGQANNEQFF | TGCGCCAGCAGCCAAGGGGGACAGGCTAACAATGAGCAGTTCTTC
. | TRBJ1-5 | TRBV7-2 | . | CASAAQLNQPQHF | TGTGCCAGCGCCGCACAGCTTAATCAGCCCCAGCATTTT
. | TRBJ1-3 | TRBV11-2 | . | CASSQEPGAGNTIYF | TGTGCCAGCAGCCAAGAACCAGGGGCTGGAAACACCATATATTTT
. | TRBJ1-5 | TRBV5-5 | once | CASSHRPGGNQPQHF | TGTGCCAGCAGCCACCGACCGGGTGGCAATCAGCCCCAGCATTTT
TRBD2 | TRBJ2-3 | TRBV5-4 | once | CASSSGLAGSADTQYF | TGTGCCAGCAGCTCAGGACTAGCGGGATCGGCAGATACGCAGTATTTT
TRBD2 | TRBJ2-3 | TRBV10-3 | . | CAISDPGTSGGSTDTQYF | TGTGCCATCAGTGATCCCGGGACTAGCGGGGGAAGCACAGATACGCAGTATTTT
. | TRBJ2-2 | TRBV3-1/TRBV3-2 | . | CASSQGRTENTGELFF | TGTGCCAGCAGCCAAGGCCGGACAGAGAACACCGGGGAGCTGTTTTTT
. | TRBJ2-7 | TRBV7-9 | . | CASSSTSITGLEQYF | TGTGCCAGCAGCTCGACTAGTATTACCGGGCTCGAGCAGTACTTC
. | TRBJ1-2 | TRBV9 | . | CASSDFPDSNYGYTF | TGTGCCAGCAGTGACTTTCCGGACAGTAACTATGGCTACACCTTC
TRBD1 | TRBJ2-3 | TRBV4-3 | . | CASSQDQGQGITDTQYF | TGCGCCAGCAGCCAAGACCAGGGACAGGGGATAACAGATACGCAGTATTTT
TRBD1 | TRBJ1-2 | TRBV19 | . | CASSSGTGVRGYTF | TGTGCCAGTAGTAGCGGGACAGGGGTTAGAGGCTACACCTTC
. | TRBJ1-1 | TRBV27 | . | CASSRFSADTEAFF | TGTGCCAGCTCCAGGTTTTCGGCAGACACTGAAGCTTTCTTT
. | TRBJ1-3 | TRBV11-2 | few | CASRNQGAGNTIYF | TGTGCCAGCAGGAATCAAGGGGCTGGAAACACCATATATTTT
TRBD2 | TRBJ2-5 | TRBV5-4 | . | CASSLGIGVAGGGETQYF | TGTGCCAGCAGCTTGGGAATCGGGGTGGCGGGAGGAGGAGAGACCCAGTACTTC
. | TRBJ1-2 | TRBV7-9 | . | CASSYTNGQLYGYTF | TGTGCCAGCAGTTATACAAATGGACAGCTCTATGGCTACACCTTC
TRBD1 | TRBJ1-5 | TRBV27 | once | CASSQGTGQKQPQHF | TGTGCCAGCAGTCAGGGGACAGGGCAGAAGCAGCCCCAGCATTTT
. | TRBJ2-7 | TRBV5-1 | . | CASSLGGVGGEQYF | TGCGCCAGCAGCTTGGGCGGGGTTGGAGGGGAGCAGTACTTC
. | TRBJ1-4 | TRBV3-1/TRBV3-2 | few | CASSQSQQPRPKVKLFF | TGTGCCAGCAGCCAATCGCAACAGCCGAGACCTAAAGTAAAACTGTTTTTT
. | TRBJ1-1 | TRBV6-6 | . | CASSYSYDKAFF | TGTGCCAGCAGTTACTCCTACGATAAGGCTTTCTTT
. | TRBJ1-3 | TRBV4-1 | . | CASSQEGGGSGNTIYF | TGCGCCAGCAGCCAAGAAGGCGGGGGTTCTGGAAACACCATATATTTT
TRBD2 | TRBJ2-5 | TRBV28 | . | CASSFGGASRTQYF | TGTGCCAGCAGTTTCGGGGGGGCCTCCAGGACCCAGTACTTC
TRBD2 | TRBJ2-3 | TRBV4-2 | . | CASSQLAGGDPDTQYF | TGTGCCAGCAGCCAGCTAGCGGGAGGGGATCCAGATACGCAGTATTTT
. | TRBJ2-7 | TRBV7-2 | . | CASSWTGPPYEQYF | TGTGCCAGCAGCTGGACTGGACCCCCCTACGAGCAGTACTTC
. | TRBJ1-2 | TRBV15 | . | CATSRAYRTLDGLYGYTF | TGTGCCACCAGCAGAGCTTATCGAACTTTAGACGGACTCTATGGCTACACCTTC
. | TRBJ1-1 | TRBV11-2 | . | CASSLRVNTGGPEAFF | TGTGCCAGCAGCTTAAGGGTTAACACGGGGGGACCTGAAGCTTTCTTT
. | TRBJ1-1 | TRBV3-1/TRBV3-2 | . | CASSQDQGRNTEAFF | TGTGCCAGCAGCCAAGACCAGGGAAGGAACACTGAAGCTTTCTTT
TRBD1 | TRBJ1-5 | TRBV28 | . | CASSLPGQAHQPQHF | TGTGCCAGCAGCTTACCGGGACAGGCACATCAGCCCCAGCATTTT
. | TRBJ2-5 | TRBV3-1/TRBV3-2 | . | CASSRTVSQETQYF | TGTGCCAGCAGCCGGACAGTCTCACAAGAGACCCAGTACTTC
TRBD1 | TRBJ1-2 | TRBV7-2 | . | CASSPWTGYGYTF | TGTGCCAGCAGCCCCTGGACAGGATATGGCTACACCTTC
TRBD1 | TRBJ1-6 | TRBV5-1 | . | CASSLTGAYNSPLHF | TGCGCCAGCAGCTTGACAGGGGCCTATAATTCACCCCTCCACTTT
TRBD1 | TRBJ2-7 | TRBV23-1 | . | CASSQFRRRDRATFSYEQYF | TGCGCCAGCAGTCAATTTCGGCGAAGGGACAGGGCGACTTTCTCCTACGAGCAGTACTTC
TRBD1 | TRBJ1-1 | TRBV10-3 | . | CAIKTGAAEAFF | TGTGCCATCAAAACAGGGGCCGCTGAAGCTTTCTTT
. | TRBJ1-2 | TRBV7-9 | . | CASSLERGYYGYTF | TGTGCCAGCAGCTTAGAGAGGGGGTACTATGGCTACACCTTC
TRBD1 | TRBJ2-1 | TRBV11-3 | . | CASSHGQGLSSYNEQFF | TGTGCCAGCAGCCACGGACAGGGTCTGAGCTCCTACAATGAGCAGTTCTTC